A single T cell receptor beta chain is shown here with its context. Its antigen is still unknown. These data belong to a study of cytomegalovirus exposure and HLA in healthy donors. Study-level results: Some TCR beta chains (roughly 150 of them) were listed as cytomegalovirus-associated.

Produced via immunoSEQ multiplex PCR; TCRdb's table is partial and in-frame only. The sample has about 55,000 clones, approximately 92% seen once. V was pared by 0 bases and J by 5 bases, with 6 bases of the junction left unmatched. Germline assignment: CDR1 SGDLS and CDR2 YYNGEE. This CDR3 has 15 amino acids. The chain uses TRBV9 and TRBJ2-3; TRBD2 matches at 7 bases. The source of this sequence is a man aged 18 to 30 in good health and CMV-seronegative. Sequencing input: PBMCs. This CDR3 is CASSVGGGSLDTQYF. The CDR3 region has the DNA TGTGCCAGCAGCGTAGGAGGCGGGAGCCTAGATACGCAGTATTTT.